This entry lists 30 T cell receptor beta chains sequenced from one sample in a study of T cell repertoires in cytomegalovirus infection. From the reads, TCRdb called clonotypes with MiXCR, one entry per CDR3 protein. Among about 340,000 distinct CDR3 sequences listed, just under 30% were seen once. Their target antigens are unknown. The source was cultured PBMCs, collected from culture after CMV antigen stimulation. These receptor sequences come from a human donor in good health (CMV status not recorded). Some clones in this sample may be carry-over from other donors' samples.

This clonotype was counted many times. The CDR3: CASSLAGTGVYEQYF. The CDR3 DNA reads as TGTGCCAGCAGCTTAGCCGGGACAGGGGTGTACGAGCAGTACTTC. The chain uses TRBV7-2 and TRBJ2-7; 10 positions match TRBD1. V gave up 0 bases and J gave up 4 bases; unmatched junction bases: 3. The V gene's germline CDR1 is SGHTA and CDR2 FQGNSA. The CDR3 spans 15 residues.

J is TRBJ2-5 and V is TRBV12-3 or TRBV12-4; D might be TRBD1 (8 bases). This CDR3 has 15 amino acids. Trimming removed 8 bases from V and 5 bases from J, with 21 bases in between. This chain's CDR3 is CASLLGQGGFETQYF. CDR3 nucleotide sequence: TGTGCCAGCCTCCTTGGACAGGGAGGGTTTGAGACCCAGTACTTC.

In this sample, this clonotype turned up a few times. The genes are TRBV18 and TRBJ1-2; D is undetermined. Trimming shortened V by 2 bases and J by 5 bases, and 12 bases separated the two germline ends. This CDR3 is 14 amino acids long. CDR1 and CDR2 from the germline V gene are KGHSH and LQKENI. The CDR3 reads CASSPTRSGYGYTF. In DNA, the CDR3 is TGTGCCAGCTCACCAACCAGGTCAGGTTATGGCTACACCTTC.

This clonotype has a handful of counts. The V gene is TRBV19, the J gene TRBJ2-7; maybe TRBD1 (5 bases). This CDR3 is 12 amino acids long. The germline V gene encodes CDR1 LNHDA and CDR2 SQIVND (reference sequence). The CDR3 here is CAYPRVADEQYF. As DNA, the CDR3 is TGTGCTTACCCCAGGGTCGCAGACGAGCAGTACTTC.

The J gene is TRBJ2-6, the V gene TRBV10-3, with TRBD1 identical over 8 bases. Germline lookup yields CDR1 ENHRY and CDR2 SYGVKD. The CDR3 is made up of 16 amino acids. V lost 2 bases, J lost 0 bases, and 0 bases stayed unmatched. The CDR3 DNA sequence: TGTGCCATCAGTGAGGGACAGGGCTCTGGGGCCAACGTCCTGACTTTC. Protein sequence: CAISEGQGSGANVLTF.

The chain couples TRBV7-4 to TRBJ1-4, with a weak D call TRBD1 (5 bases). The CDR3 covers 15 residues. Between the trimmed V and J ends, which lost 2 bases and 8 bases, there was a span of 15 bases. CDR1 is SGHVT and CDR2 is SQSDAQ in the germline V gene. CDR3 region: CASSLWSGEGEKLFF. The CDR3 DNA reads TGTGCCAGCAGCTTATGGTCCGGGGAGGGGGAAAAACTGTTTTTT.

This clonotype was seen a few times. V is TRBV4-1 and J is TRBJ2-7; TRBD2 matches 11 bases. Unmatched junction bases numbered 4, after V lost 0 bases and J lost 3 bases. Germline V gene sequence: CDR1 MGHRA, CDR2 YSYEKL. The CDR3 runs to 16 residues. Here the CDR3 reads CASSQDPSGRFYEQYF. The CDR3 DNA reads TGCGCCAGCAGCCAAGACCCTAGCGGGAGGTTCTACGAGCAGTACTTC.

The J gene is TRBJ1-1, the V gene TRBV6-2 or TRBV6-3; a possible D gene is TRBD1 (5 bases). V was clipped by 6 bases and J by 4 bases, with 15 bases between them. Germline CDR1 MNHEY, CDR2 SVGEGT. There are 14 residues in the CDR3. The CDR3 reads CASRLGTALTEAFF. The CDR3 DNA reads TGTGCCAGCAGACTGGGGACGGCGCTCACTGAAGCTTTCTTT.

This clonotype was detected only a few times. The chain carries TRBV19 and TRBJ1-2, with unresolved D. Germline V CDR1 and CDR2: LNHDA, SQIVND (reference sequence). V lost 6 bases to trimming and J lost 3 bases, with 17 bases between them. The CDR3 extends over 15 amino acids. The CDR3 DNA is TGTGCCAGTAGCCCCCGACAAGGGAGCGACTATGGCTACACCTTC. It yields the protein CASSPRQGSDYGYTF.

This clonotype was seen at least ten times. The rearrangement joins TRBV7-2 to TRBJ2-1; D uncertain. Germline V CDR1 and CDR2: SGHTA, FQGNSA. The CDR3 is made up of 15 amino acids. The V and J ends lost 0 bases and 2 bases respectively, with 8 bases between them. In DNA form, the CDR3 reads TGTGCCAGCAGCTTAGCTGGCTCCGCCTACAATGAGCAGTTCTTC. Its protein is CASSLAGSAYNEQFF.

This chain links TRBV23-1 with TRBJ2-3; no definite D call. TRBV23-1 is an ORF for which the function is uncertain. The CDR3 loop spans 13 amino acids. Trimming cost V 3 bases and J 8 bases, with 12 bases left between them. CDR3 bases: TGCGCCAGCAGTCACCCCACATGGGGTACGCAGTATTTT. Translated: CASSHPTWGTQYF.

The chain is built from TRBV2 and TRBJ1-5, with unresolved D. V lost 1 base and J 0 bases, leaving 7 bases between the germline ends. Germline CDR1 is SNHLY and CDR2 is FYNNEI. The length of the CDR3 is 15 residues. As DNA, the CDR3 is TGTGCCAGCAGTGAAGAAGGTCCTAGCAATCAGCCCCAGCATTTT. Translation gives CASSEEGPSNQPQHF.

Ten or more counts support this clonotype. The chain uses TRBV2 and TRBJ1-5; D is ambiguous. Germline V gene sequence: CDR1 SNHLY, CDR2 FYNNEI. This CDR3 has 14 residues. The V and J ends lost 3 bases and 5 bases respectively, with 11 bases between them. DNA for the CDR3: TGTGCCAGCAGTGACAGGACGAAATATCAGCCCCAGCATTTT. It specifies CASSDRTKYQPQHF.

The rearrangement uses TRBV12-3 or TRBV12-4 and TRBJ2-1; D is possibly TRBD1 (6 bases). The V and J ends lost 6 bases and 0 bases respectively, with 15 bases between them. This CDR3 spans 16 amino acids. The CDR3 loop reads CASSFRRQVSYNEQFF. CDR3 coding DNA: TGTGCCAGCAGCTTTCGACGACAGGTCTCCTACAATGAGCAGTTCTTC.

This clonotype was counted at least ten times. The CDR3 here is CASSGDLAEPYNEQFF. For the CDR3, the DNA is TGTGCCAGTAGTGGGGACCTAGCGGAACCCTACAATGAGCAGTTCTTC. The gene calls are TRBV19 and TRBJ2-1, with TRBD2 identical over 7 bases. The CDR3 is 16 amino acids. The germline V gene has CDR1 LNHDA and CDR2 SQIVND (reference sequence). V lost 5 bases to trimming and J lost 2 bases; unmatched junction nucleotides: 9.

J is TRBJ1-4 and V is TRBV3-1, with D maybe TRBD1 (6 bases). V gave up 4 bases and J gave up 0 bases, with 15 bases separating them. CDR1 LGHDT and CDR2 YNNKEL come from the germline V gene (reference sequence). The CDR3 sequence is 17 residues long. Here the CDR3 DNA reads TGTGCCAGCAGCCTTTTCTTACAGGGTGCAACTAATGAAAAACTGTTTTTT. Translation: CASSLFLQGATNEKLFF.

The genes are TRBV5-4 and TRBJ2-1, with 12 bases matching TRBD2. The CDR3 has 16 amino acids. V lost 4 bases to trimming and J lost 3 bases; unmatched junction nucleotides: 5. Germline V lookup: CDR1 SGHNT, CDR2 YYREEE (reference sequence). The CDR3 reads CASSTRTSGNYNEQFF. The CDR3 DNA is TGTGCCAGCAGCACCAGGACTAGCGGGAACTACAATGAGCAGTTCTTC.

The rearrangement joins TRBV10-3 to TRBJ1-3; D gene ambiguous. The CDR3 is 14 residues long. Trimming left V 6 bases short and J 6 bases short, with 15 bases between. The germline V gene encodes CDR1 ENHRY and CDR2 SYGVKD. The CDR3 sequence: CAIREGPRENTIYF. The CDR3 nucleotides are TGTGCCATCAGGGAAGGACCGCGGGAAAACACCATATATTTT.

The V call is TRBV7-9, the J call TRBJ1-2; weak D call: TRBD1 (5 bases). Germline V gives CDR1 SEHNR, CDR2 FQNEAQ (reference sequence). V was trimmed by 4 bases and J by 2 bases, leaving 14 bases between them. The CDR3 has 15 residues. The CDR3 reads CASSSPWDPNYGYTF. The CDR3 DNA sequence: TGTGCCAGCAGCTCTCCATGGGACCCGAACTATGGCTACACCTTC.

This clonotype was seen only a few times. V is TRBV20-1 and J is TRBJ1-4, with D perhaps TRBD1 (5 bases). Trimming shortened V by 6 bases and J by 4 bases, and 15 bases separated the two germline ends. The CDR3 length is 14 residues. The germline CDR1 and CDR2 sequences are DFQATT and SNEGSKA (reference sequence). The CDR3 spells CSARDWRGNEKLFF. Written as DNA, the CDR3 is TGCAGTGCCCGTGATTGGAGGGGTAATGAAAAACTGTTTTTT.

The chain is built from TRBV12-3 or TRBV12-4 and TRBJ1-5; D is uncertain. The CDR3 is 14 amino acids. The V and J ends lost 5 bases and 7 bases respectively, with 15 bases between them. CDR3 amino acids: CASSLSWERQPQHF. In DNA form, the CDR3 reads TGTGCCAGCAGTCTCTCCTGGGAGAGACAGCCCCAGCATTTT.

This chain links TRBV6-5 with TRBJ1-1; D is unresolved. Looked up from germline, CDR1 is MNHEY and CDR2 is SVGAGI. Trimming cost V 10 bases and J 0 bases, with 12 bases left between them. The CDR3 totals 13 residues. The CDR3 coding sequence is TGTGCCACCCGTCGGGGAGTGAACACTGAAGCTTTCTTT. This translates into CATRRGVNTEAFF.

The rearrangement links TRBV20-1 to TRBJ2-5; a weak D match, TRBD2 (6 bases). The V end lost 6 bases, the J end lost 1 base, and 21 bases lay between the germline ends. The CDR3 sequence is 16 residues long. Per the germline V gene, CDR1 is DFQATT and CDR2 is SNEGSKA (reference sequence). In DNA, the CDR3 is TGCAGTGCCCTCCCTGACATAGCGGCGGGCCAAGAGACCCAGTACTTC. This gives the protein CSALPDIAAGQETQYF.

Turning to this clonotype: A single base separates this from a much larger clone, so it may be a read error. The gene calls are TRBV4-1 and TRBJ2-3, with 10 positions matching TRBD2. The CDR3 loop spans 20 amino acids. The germline V gene has CDR1 MGHRA and CDR2 YSYEKL. The CDR3 loop is CAGSQLEGSSGSGVADTQYF. The CDR3 bases are TGCGCCGGCAGCCAGTTAGAGGGGTCTAGCGGGAGTGGTGTAGCAGATACGCAGTATTTT.

V usage is TRBV27 and J usage is TRBJ2-5; D may correspond to TRBD1 or TRBD2 (5 bases each). Germline CDR1 and CDR2: MNHEY and SMNVEV (reference sequence). V lost 6 bases, J lost 5 bases, and 13 bases lay in between. The CDR3 extends over 13 amino acids. The CDR3 here is CASRPRGRETQYF. The CDR3 DNA reads as TGTGCCAGCAGGCCGAGGGGAAGGGAGACCCAGTACTTC.

This clonotype was picked up a small number of times. This rearrangement joins TRBV6-2 or TRBV6-3 to TRBJ2-3; TRBD2 matches 14 bases. The CDR3 spans 17 residues. Germline loops: CDR1 MNHEY, CDR2 SVGEGT. Trimming cost V 8 bases and J 5 bases; bases outside gene matches: 12. CDR3 loop: CASLGTSGRGGRDTQYF. The CDR3 nucleotides are TGTGCCAGCCTCGGGACTAGCGGGAGAGGCGGCAGAGATACGCAGTATTTT.

This clonotype was seen more than once but under ten times. The chain employs TRBV2 and TRBJ2-3; perhaps TRBD2 as D (5 bases). Germline V gene sequence: CDR1 SNHLY, CDR2 FYNNEI. The ends were cut back, 10 bases at V and 11 bases at J, with 22 bases in the middle. There are 13 residues in the CDR3. For the CDR3, the DNA is TGTGCCACCTTACCGGGGAGCGAGAAGCGGCAGTATTTT. This encodes CATLPGSEKRQYF.

This clonotype was detected only a few times. The chain joins TRBV19 to TRBJ2-2, with D unclear. CDR1 is LNHDA and CDR2 is SQIVND in the germline V gene (reference sequence). Trimming left V 6 bases short and J 6 bases short, with 14 bases between. The CDR3 loop spans 14 amino acids. CDR3 sequence: CASSDGPAPGELFF. The CDR3, as DNA: TGTGCCAGTAGCGACGGGCCCGCCCCCGGGGAGCTGTTTTTT. Together with reference TRBV19 and TRBJ2-2, the CDR3 gives the full variable domain: DGGITQSPKYLFRKEGQNVTLSCEQNLNHDAMYWYRQDPGQGLRLIYYSQIVNDFQKGDIAEGYSVSREKKESFPLTVTSAQKNPTAFYLCASSDGPAPGELFFGEGSRLTVL.

In its sample, this clonotype was seen once. The chain links TRBV4-1 to TRBJ2-1; TRBD2 aligns across 9 bases. Germline V gene sequence: CDR1 MGHRA, CDR2 YSYEKL. V shed 4 bases and J 7 bases; nucleotides not matched to a gene: 8. The CDR3 length is 15 residues. CDR3 DNA: TGCGCCAGCAGCCGAGGCGGGAGGGGGACAAATGAGCAGTTCTTC. Amino acids: CASSRGGRGTNEQFF.

This chain links TRBV25-1 with TRBJ1-5; D uncertain. V lost 1 base to trimming and J lost 3 bases, with 7 bases between them. Germline V CDR1 and CDR2: MGHDK, SYGVNS. The CDR3 runs 14 residues. CDR3 region: CASSEWGPNQPQHF. The CDR3 region has the DNA TGTGCCAGCAGTGAATGGGGTCCCAATCAGCCCCAGCATTTT.